This entry lists 32 T cell receptor beta chains sequenced from one sample in a study of CD8 T cells in Susac syndrome. After extraction with the RNeasy kit, about 0.45 to 1 ug of the RNA was reverse transcribed using random hexamers. TCRdb called the immunoSEQ multiplex PCR reads again in MiXCR, with one record for every CDR3 protein. The sample includes about 200,000 distinct CDR3 sequences, about 96% of them seen just once. Input material: CD4+ T cells from PBMCs. These receptors originate from a human donor with multiple sclerosis.

The rearrangement uses TRBV6-2 or TRBV6-3 and TRBJ2-2, with D possibly matching TRBD2 (6 bases). Germline V gene data show CDR1 as MNHEY and CDR2 as SVGEGT. The CDR3 sequence is 13 residues long. Between the trimmed V and J ends, which lost 7 bases and 6 bases, there was a span of 12 bases. The CDR3 here is CASTQRGAGELFF. The CDR3 coding sequence is TGTGCCAGCACCCAGCGCGGGGCCGGGGAGCTGTTTTTT.

This clonotype turned up a few times. This rearrangement joins TRBV18 to TRBJ1-1, with D tentatively TRBD1 (5 bases). The CDR3 has 13 residues. Trimming removed 3 bases from V and 2 bases from J, with 7 bases in between. CDR1 and CDR2 from the germline V gene are KGHSH and LQKENI. The CDR3 loop is CASSPQGNTEAFF. CDR3 coding DNA: TGTGCCAGCTCACCCCAGGGCAACACTGAAGCTTTCTTT.

V gene TRBV3-1 combines with J gene TRBJ1-3; unclear D gene. Trimming stripped 4 bases from V and 4 bases from J, with 14 bases between. From germline, CDR1 is LGHDT and CDR2 YNNKEL (reference sequence). The CDR3 sequence is 15 residues long. The CDR3 loop reads CASSPGGLRGNTIYF. The CDR3 DNA reads TGTGCCAGCAGCCCAGGAGGTCTGAGGGGAAACACCATATATTTT.

The sample holds a few counts of this clonotype. The chain uses TRBV7-9 and TRBJ2-7, with D uncertain. CDR3 length: 11 residues. V was trimmed by 3 bases and J by 3 bases, leaving 3 bases between them. Germline V gene lookup returns CDR1 SEHNR and CDR2 FQNEAQ (reference sequence). This CDR3 reads CASSFDYEQYF. CDR3 in DNA: TGTGCCAGCAGCTTTGACTACGAGCAGTACTTC.

This sequence joins TRBV5-1 and TRBJ1-1, with a weak D call TRBD1 (5 bases). V gave up 0 bases and J gave up 11 bases, with 14 bases separating them. Germline V gene sequence: CDR1 SGHRS, CDR2 YFSETQ. The CDR3 contains 13 residues. CDR3 coding DNA: TGCGCCAGCAGCTTGGCTGGGACGGAGGGTGCTTTCTTT. This translates into CASSLAGTEGAFF.

The chain carries TRBV20-1 and TRBJ2-3, with 8 bases aligning to TRBD1. The germline V gene encodes CDR1 DFQATT and CDR2 SNEGSKA (reference sequence). The CDR3 covers 15 residues. The V gene end was trimmed by 7 bases and the J gene end by 5 bases; junction bases not matched to a gene: 14. CDR3 protein: CSVPRRGRAVDTQYF. CDR3 sequence (DNA): TGCAGTGTTCCCCGCAGGGGGCGCGCGGTAGATACGCAGTATTTT.

Only one count was recorded for this clonotype. V gene TRBV20-1 combines with J gene TRBJ1-3; D is ambiguous. The CDR3 consists of 13 residues. Germline CDR1 reads DFQATT; CDR2 reads SNEGSKA (reference sequence). With 3 bases removed from V and 1 base from J, the gap between germline ends came to 7 bases. In nucleotides, the CDR3 is TGCAGTGCTAGGTCCAGGTCTGGAAACACCATATATTTT. It codes for CSARSRSGNTIYF.

The chain couples TRBV20-1 to TRBJ2-1; TRBD1 matches at 8 bases. Per the germline V gene, CDR1 is DFQATT and CDR2 is SNEGSKA (reference sequence). Trimming at V came to 6 bases and at J to 11 bases, leaving 6 bases not matched to a gene. The CDR3 extends over 11 amino acids. The CDR3 sequence: CSASGQAKQFF. DNA for the CDR3: TGCAGTGCCTCGGGACAGGCGAAGCAGTTCTTC.

The rearrangement joins TRBV6-2 or TRBV6-3 to TRBJ2-7; 10 bases match TRBD2. Trimming took 2 bases from V and 2 from J; bases not matched to a gene: 0. The CDR3 contains 14 residues. The germline gives CDR1 MNHEY, CDR2 SVGEGT. The CDR3 nucleotides are TGTGCCAGCAGTTACGGGACTAGCGCCTACGAGCAGTACTTC. It is translated as CASSYGTSAYEQYF.

This clonotype was seen just once. This rearrangement joins TRBV7-2 to TRBJ2-7, with D hard to call. This CDR3 spans 16 amino acids. Trimming shortened V by 4 bases and J by 0 bases, and 16 bases separated the two germline ends. Germline V lookup: CDR1 SGHTA, CDR2 FQGNSA. The CDR3 loop is CASSSRSQKSSYEQYF. DNA for the CDR3: TGTGCCAGCAGCTCCCGGAGTCAGAAGAGCTCCTACGAGCAGTACTTC.

The chain employs TRBV2 and TRBJ2-3; no reliable D call. Trimming removed 1 base from V and 7 bases from J, with 9 bases in between. The CDR3 contains 13 residues. CDR1 and CDR2 from the germline V gene are SNHLY and FYNNEI. Written as DNA, the CDR3 is TGTGCCAGCAGTGAAGGGCTGGCCAATACGCAGTATTTT. Encoded protein: CASSEGLANTQYF.

V usage is TRBV7-9 and J usage is TRBJ2-3; weak D call: TRBD2 (5 bases). Germline CDR1 is SEHNR and CDR2 is FQNEAQ (reference sequence). This CDR3 has 11 residues. Trimming cost V 11 bases and J 4 bases, with 10 bases left between them. CDR3 coding DNA: TGTGCCGCGGGCTTGGCAGATACGCAGTATTTT. This codes for CAAGLADTQYF.

This clonotype showed up just once. This CDR3 reads CASSLTFGENQPQHF. CDR3 bases: TGTGCCAGCAGCTTAACTTTTGGGGAGAATCAGCCCCAGCATTTT. J is TRBJ1-5 and V is TRBV7-2, with D uncertain. There are 15 residues in the CDR3. Trimming removed 2 bases at V and 4 bases at J, with 12 bases between. Germline-derived CDR1 and CDR2 are SGHTA and FQGNSA.

This clonotype was seen a handful of times. The chain carries TRBV4-1 and TRBJ2-3; possible D gene TRBD2, 6 bases. Trimming took off 4 bases at V and 3 bases at J, with 20 bases between the two ends. There are 17 residues in the CDR3. CDR1 MGHRA and CDR2 YSYEKL come from the germline V gene. CDR3 DNA sequence: TGCGCCAGCAGCCTCACGAGAGGAGGGAGTGGGACAGATACGCAGTATTTT. Its protein product is CASSLTRGGSGTDTQYF.

CDR3 coding DNA: TGCAGTGCTAGTACTAACATGAACACTGAAGCTTTCTTT. Protein sequence: CSASTNMNTEAFF. The rearrangement uses TRBV20-1 and TRBJ1-1; no definite D call. V dropped 3 bases and J dropped 0 bases, with 8 bases sitting between them. The V gene's germline CDR1 is DFQATT and CDR2 SNEGSKA (reference sequence). The CDR3 consists of 13 residues.

The V call is TRBV19, the J call TRBJ2-3, with unresolved D. Germline loops: CDR1 LNHDA, CDR2 SQIVND (reference sequence). The CDR3 is made up of 12 amino acids. V was clipped by 3 bases and J by 4 bases, with 5 bases between them. The CDR3 DNA reads TGTGCCAGTAGTATTTGGGCAGATACGCAGTATTTT. Translation: CASSIWADTQYF.

CDR3 coding DNA: TGTGCCAGCAGCTTCGGGGGGAGGGAGCCCCAGCATTTT. Protein product: CASSFGGREPQHF. The chain recombines TRBV7-8 with TRBJ1-5, with a possible D match to TRBD1 (5 bases). The CDR3 is 13 amino acids. Germline V gene sequence: CDR1 SGHVS, CDR2 FQNEAQ. The germline V and J ends were trimmed by 3 bases and 8 bases, with 11 bases remaining between them.

The gene calls are TRBV12-3 or TRBV12-4 and TRBJ2-2; the match to TRBD1 covers 7 bases. The CDR3 spans 13 residues. V shed 8 bases, J shed 6 bases, and the junction held 6 bases outside the gene matches. CDR3 sequence reads: CASALQGSGELFF. DNA of the CDR3: TGTGCCAGCGCATTACAGGGGTCCGGGGAGCTGTTTTTT.

J is TRBJ2-7 and V is TRBV13, with TRBD1 as a possible D gene (5 bases). This CDR3 contains 14 residues. V gave up 5 bases and J gave up 5 bases, with 16 bases separating them. Germline CDR1 and CDR2: PRHDT and FYEKMQ (reference sequence). The CDR3 DNA sequence: TGTGCCAGCAGCCTCCGAAAGGGGTCCAACGAGCAGTACTTC. It codes for CASSLRKGSNEQYF.

V and J are TRBV3-1 and TRBJ2-5, with 12 bases matching TRBD2. The CDR3 has 16 residues. The germline V gene has CDR1 LGHDT and CDR2 YNNKEL (reference sequence). V shed 4 bases and J 2 bases; nucleotides not matched to a gene: 5. Here the CDR3 reads CASSLTSGRRQETQYF. For the CDR3, the DNA is TGTGCCAGCAGCCTCACTAGCGGGAGGAGACAAGAGACCCAGTACTTC.

This clonotype was picked up one time. The J gene is TRBJ1-1, the V gene TRBV5-1; D is possibly TRBD1 (6 bases). The V end lost 2 bases, the J end lost 1 base, and 9 bases lay between the germline ends. The germline V gene encodes CDR1 SGHRS and CDR2 YFSETQ. This CDR3 has 14 amino acids. The CDR3 coding sequence is TGCGCCAGCAGCTTAAACAGGGCGAACACTGAAGCTTTCTTT. It is translated as CASSLNRANTEAFF.

CDR3 coding DNA: TGTGCCAGCAGCACTCGACTAGCGGGAGACGAGCAGTACTTC. It encodes CASSTRLAGDEQYF. The chain uses TRBV9 and TRBJ2-7; 12 bases agree with TRBD2. J lost 5 bases, V lost 4 bases, and 4 bases had no gene match. The CDR3 contains 14 residues. CDR1 and CDR2 from the germline V gene are SGDLS and YYNGEE.

V and J are TRBV7-7 and TRBJ1-2, with D unclear. The germline CDR1 and CDR2 sequences are SSHAT and FNYEAQ (reference sequence). Trimming took 0 bases from V and 5 from J, leaving 10 bases between them. The CDR3 sequence is 14 residues long. The CDR3, as DNA: TGTGCCAGCAGCTTAGCGCAGGCAGATTATGGCTACACCTTC. Its translation is CASSLAQADYGYTF.

The CDR3 is CAWSSFNTGELFF. The CDR3 DNA is TGTGCCTGGTCCTCTTTTAACACCGGGGAGCTGTTTTTT. The V gene is TRBV30, the J gene TRBJ2-2; no reliable D call. Germline values: CDR1 GTSNPN, CDR2 SVGIG (reference sequence). The CDR3 covers 13 residues. V lost 5 bases, J lost 2 bases, and 9 bases lay in between.

This clonotype has just one count. V gene TRBV11-3 combines with J gene TRBJ2-4; the D gene could be TRBD1 or TRBD2 (5 bases each). CDR3 length: 14 residues. Germline values: CDR1 SGHNT, CDR2 YENEEA. Trimming removed 1 base from V and 8 bases from J, with 12 bases in between. CDR3 in amino acids: CASSLGGDADIQYF. The CDR3 DNA sequence: TGTGCCAGCAGCTTAGGTGGGGACGCGGACATTCAGTACTTC.

The chain employs TRBV20-1 and TRBJ1-3, with D uncertain. Germline V gene lookup returns CDR1 DFQATT and CDR2 SNEGSKA (reference sequence). V was cut by 4 bases and J by 0 bases, with 10 bases left in between. CDR3 size: 14 residues. CDR3 sequence (DNA): TGCAGTGCTATGTACAGTCACTCTGGAAACACCATATATTTT. Protein sequence: CSAMYSHSGNTIYF.

This clonotype was observed once. The CDR3 sequence: CASSQEVGRTFGTDTQYF. CDR3 bases: TGTGCCAGCAGCCAAGAAGTTGGGAGGACTTTCGGTACAGATACGCAGTATTTT. The rearrangement uses TRBV4-2 and TRBJ2-3; D may be TRBD2 (6 bases). The germline CDR1 and CDR2 sequences are LGHNA and YNFKEQ. The CDR3 sequence is 18 residues long. Deletions cut 0 bases from V and 3 bases from J, with 19 bases between.

The chain links TRBV18 to TRBJ2-1, with D perhaps matching TRBD1 (8 bases). Trimming shortened V by 3 bases and J by 10 bases, and 28 bases separated the two germline ends. Germline-derived CDR1 and CDR2 are KGHSH and LQKENI. The length of the CDR3 is 18 residues. CDR3: CASSPRLRGQDRGAEQFF. For the CDR3, the DNA is TGTGCCAGCTCACCTCGGCTTCGGGGACAGGACCGGGGGGCGGAGCAGTTCTTC. The entire variable domain, with the rest obtained from reference TRBV18 and TRBJ2-1, is as follows: NAGVMQNPRHLVRRRGQEARLRCSPMKGHSHVYWYRQLPEEGLKFMVYLQKENIIDESGMPKERFSAEFPKEGPSILRIQQVVRGDSAAYFCASSPRLRGQDRGAEQFFGPGTRLTVL.

This sequence joins TRBV19 and TRBJ2-1, with 11 nucleotides matching TRBD2. CDR1 and CDR2 from the germline V gene are LNHDA and SQIVND (reference sequence). V lost 1 base and J lost 9; bases outside the gene matches: 8. The CDR3 is 16 residues long. The CDR3 loop reads CASSIALAGGRGEQFF. CDR3 nucleotide sequence: TGTGCCAGTAGTATAGCTCTAGCGGGAGGCCGTGGTGAGCAGTTCTTC.

V is TRBV30 and J is TRBJ2-7; D is possibly TRBD1 (7 bases). Trimming pared 4 bases from V and 2 bases from J, leaving 12 bases between. Germline assignment: CDR1 GTSNPN and CDR2 SVGIG (reference sequence). The length of the CDR3 is 13 residues. CDR3: CAWKEGAPYEQYF. Written as DNA, the CDR3 is TGTGCCTGGAAGGAGGGGGCCCCCTACGAGCAGTACTTC.

V usage is TRBV29-1 and J usage is TRBJ1-1; D ambiguous. V lost 6 bases, J lost 6 bases, and 17 bases lay in between. There are 13 residues in the CDR3. Germline CDR1 reads SQVTM; CDR2 reads ANQGSEA. The CDR3 nucleotides read TGCAGCGTAGCCGGGCCCCCTCCGGCTGAAGCTTTCTTT. It translates to CSVAGPPPAEAFF. The variable domain in full, completed from reference TRBV29-1 and TRBJ1-1, reads SAVISQKPSRDICQRGTSLTIQCQVDSQVTMMFWYRQQPGQSLTLIATANQGSEATYESGFVIDKFPISRPNLTFSTLTVSNMSPEDSSIYLCSVAGPPPAEAFFGQGTRLTVV.

The chain is built from TRBV2 and TRBJ1-2, with 8 bases that match TRBD1. The CDR3 consists of 16 residues. Germline values: CDR1 SNHLY, CDR2 FYNNEI. V gave up 4 bases and J gave up 0 bases; unmatched junction bases: 7. The CDR3 region has the DNA TGTGCCAGCAGTGTAGTTACAGGGGGAGCTAACTATGGCTACACCTTC. It codes for CASSVVTGGANYGYTF.